This T cell receptor (beta chain) originates from a study of vaccination effects on CD4 cells after COVID-19. Study in general: The culture medium for two million PBMC per well included 9.5 to 10 IU/ml IL-2 and around 10 ug/ml peptides. Study results and limitations: Substantial clonal contraction characterized both infection- and vaccine-induced clones late after vaccination.

In the case of this clone: No antigen is known for it.

The protocol was immunoSEQ multiplex PCR, while the TCRdb copy is restricted to in-frame clones and leaves out a portion. The repertoire consists of approximately 57,000 clones, with approximately 72% occurring once and the leading ten covering 3.5% to 5%. On day 10 of culture, CD4+ T cells were separated out. Of the BNT162b2 and mRNA-1273 vaccines, participants received two doses of one or the other. On both days 3 and 7, half of the culture medium was replaced with IL-2 medium. CDR3 size: 19 residues. V lost 5 bases to trimming and J lost 3 bases; unmatched junction nucleotides: 14. Germline loops: CDR1 SEHNR, CDR2 FQNEAQ (reference sequence).

The sequences come from CD4+ T cells from PBMCs cultured without peptide, collected after COVID-19 vaccination. The chain recombines TRBV7-9 with TRBJ2-6, with 9 positions matching TRBD2. The clonotype originates from a human donor who received a COVID-19 vaccine. The CDR3 region is CASSPRGVSGRDGANVLTF. CDR3 nucleotide sequence: TGTGCCAGCAGCCCTCGAGGGGTTAGCGGGAGAGATGGGGCCAACGTCCTGACTTTC.